This passage covers 17 T cell receptor beta chains from one sample sequenced in a study of blood T cell repertoires in COVID-19. The table came from immunoSEQ multiplex PCR; TCRdb's copy has only in-frame clones and leaves some out. The data hold a few hundred thousand clones, with 80% to 90% observed a single time. Sequencing was performed on peripheral blood. These receptors were obtained from a man aged 40-49 years with acute or convalescent COVID-19.

The rearrangement uses TRBV13 and TRBJ2-7, with 13 positions matching TRBD2. V shed 3 bases, J shed 2 bases, and the junction held 1 base outside the gene matches. The germline V gene has CDR1 PRHDT and CDR2 FYEKMQ (reference sequence). CDR3 length equals 15 residues. CDR3 coding DNA: TGTGCCAGCAGCTTCGGGACTAGCGGGGCCTACGAGCAGTACTTC. Encoded protein: CASSFGTSGAYEQYF.

The rearrangement joins TRBV10-3 to TRBJ1-3; tentatively, D is TRBD1 (5 bases). V was shortened by 7 bases and J by 0 bases, with 10 bases between the two germline ends. This CDR3 has 14 amino acids. CDR1 and CDR2 (germline): ENHRY, SYGVKD. CDR3 sequence reads: CAITRASSGNTIYF. In nucleotides, the CDR3 is TGTGCCATCACCAGGGCAAGCTCTGGAAACACCATATATTTT.

This chain links TRBV12-1 with TRBJ1-5. TRBV12-1 is assigned pseudogene status. This CDR3 has 17 amino acids. The CDR3 nucleotides read TGTGCCAGCAGCTTTATGATAGCCCCGGAGGTAATTCAGCCCCAGCATTTT. Its translation: CASSFMIAPEVIQPQHF.

The rearrangement links TRBV9 to TRBJ2-3; 10 bases fit TRBD2. The germline V gene has CDR1 SGDLS and CDR2 YYNGEE. V lost 3 bases and J lost 0; bases outside the gene matches: 10. The CDR3 consists of 18 residues. CDR3 DNA: TGTGCCAGCAGCGGGGGATGGAGCGGGAGGGCCAGCACAGATACGCAGTATTTT. This encodes CASSGGWSGRASTDTQYF. Looking up the rest from reference TRBV9 and TRBJ2-3 gives the full variable domain: DSGVTQTPKHLITATGQRVTLRCSPRSGDLSVYWYQQSLDQGLQFLIQYYNGEERAKGNILERFSAQQFPDLHSELNLSSLELGDSALYFCASSGGWSGRASTDTQYFGPGTRLTVL.

This chain links TRBV2 with TRBJ2-5; 8 bases are a match to TRBD2. Germline V lookup: CDR1 SNHLY, CDR2 FYNNEI. This CDR3 region has 14 residues. V lost 7 bases to trimming and J lost 5 bases; unmatched junction nucleotides: 9. CDR3 residues: CASNERGPRETQYF. The CDR3 nucleotides are TGTGCCAGCAATGAGCGGGGGCCCAGGGAGACCCAGTACTTC. Full variable domain (rest looked up from reference TRBV2 and TRBJ2-5): EPEVTQTPSHQVTQMGQEVILRCVPISNHLYFYWYRQILGQKVEFLVSFYNNEISEKSEIFDDQFSVERPDGSNFTLKIRSTKLEDSAMYFCASNERGPRETQYFGPGTRLLVL.

V is TRBV18 and J is TRBJ1-2; 8 nucleotides match TRBD1. Trimming took 5 bases from V and 8 from J; bases not matched to a gene: 13. Germline values: CDR1 KGHSH, CDR2 LQKENI. The CDR3 is 15 amino acids. The CDR3 DNA reads TGTGCCAGCTCATCCGACAGCAGGGGGCGCGTGGGCTACACCTTC. This translates into CASSSDSRGRVGYTF.

The V gene is TRBV4-1, the J gene TRBJ2-2; D is ambiguous. The V end was cut by 4 bases, the J end by 8 bases, with 14 bases between. The CDR3 has 14 amino acids. CDR1 is MGHRA, CDR2 YSYEKL, per germline. DNA of the CDR3: TGCGCCAGCAGCCCCCGCAGCGCTCGAGGGGAGCTGTTTTTT. Translation: CASSPRSARGELFF.

This clone was detected only once. The CDR3 region has the DNA TGTGCCAGCAGCGTAGTTTCCGGGAACACTGAAGCTTTCTTT. It codes for CASSVVSGNTEAFF. The rearrangement links TRBV9 to TRBJ1-1; D remains ambiguous. The CDR3 is 14 residues long. Germline-derived CDR1 and CDR2 are SGDLS and YYNGEE. The V and J ends lost 0 bases and 1 base respectively, with 7 bases between them.

This clone was counted once. The CDR3 nucleotides are TGTGCCAGCAGTCGACCGGGACAGGCGGCCTTCAACACCGGGGAGCTGTTTTTT. Protein: CASSRPGQAAFNTGELFF. The rearrangement joins TRBV6-6 to TRBJ2-2; 8 nucleotides align to TRBD1. The V gene end was trimmed by 5 bases and the J gene end by 2 bases; junction bases not matched to a gene: 13. The CDR3 extends over 18 amino acids. Germline V gene sequence: CDR1 MNHNY, CDR2 SVGAGI (reference sequence).

In this sample, this clone turned up a few times. The chain employs TRBV15 and TRBJ2-5; unclear D gene. V was pared by 1 base and J by 3 bases, with 3 bases between. The CDR3 runs to 12 residues. Germline-derived CDR1 and CDR2 are LNHNV and YYDKDF (reference sequence). Here the CDR3 reads CATSRGEETQYF. CDR3 nucleotide sequence: TGTGCCACCAGCAGAGGAGAAGAGACCCAGTACTTC.

The chain combines TRBV25-1 with TRBJ2-7, with 7 bases that match TRBD1. Germline assignment: CDR1 MGHDK and CDR2 SYGVNS. CDR3 length equals 14 residues. Trimming at V came to 1 base and at J to 7 bases, leaving 7 bases not matched to a gene. This chain's CDR3 is CASSEFISGGEQYF. The CDR3 DNA is TGTGCCAGCAGTGAATTTATTTCAGGGGGTGAGCAGTACTTC.

The rearrangement uses TRBV27 and TRBJ2-7, with 9 bases fitting TRBD2. The CDR3 length is 15 residues. CDR1 is MNHEY, CDR2 SMNVEV, per germline (reference sequence). V was clipped by 4 bases and J by 6 bases; unmatched bases: 10. CDR3 amino acids: CASSSGGAGGSEQYF. The CDR3 DNA sequence: TGTGCCAGCAGTTCGGGGGGAGCGGGAGGATCCGAGCAGTACTTC.

This clone is a singleton in its sample. This chain uses TRBV4-1 with TRBJ1-6; 8 nucleotides line up with TRBD1. Germline CDR1 is MGHRA and CDR2 is YSYEKL. Unmatched junction bases numbered 13, after V lost 1 base and J lost 14 bases. This CDR3 region has 16 residues. DNA for the CDR3: TGCGCCAGCAGCCAAGGCAGTCCGGGACAGGATTTCGCCCTCCACTTT. It specifies CASSQGSPGQDFALHF.

The chain uses TRBV4-1 and TRBJ2-2, with 7 positions matching TRBD1. Germline V lookup: CDR1 MGHRA, CDR2 YSYEKL. The CDR3 is 16 residues long. Trimming cost V 2 bases and J 3 bases; bases outside gene matches: 6. The CDR3 DNA follows: TGCGCCAGCAGCCAAACGGAAGGGGGCCACACCGGGGAGCTGTTTTTT. It codes for CASSQTEGGHTGELFF.

The rearrangement joins TRBV28 to TRBJ1-3; TRBD1 matches at 9 bases. V lost 2 bases, J lost 8 bases, and 4 bases stayed unmatched. The CDR3 loop spans 14 amino acids. Germline values: CDR1 MDHEN, CDR2 SYDVKM. The CDR3 protein is CASSLGQGWDTIYF. The CDR3 nucleotides read TGTGCCAGCAGTTTAGGACAGGGGTGGGACACCATATATTTT.

This clone was counted many times. The gene calls are TRBV29-1 and TRBJ1-4; a weak D match, TRBD1 (5 bases). This CDR3 is 15 amino acids long. CDR1 is SQVTM and CDR2 is ANQGSEA in the germline V gene. V dropped 7 bases and J dropped 6 bases, with 21 bases sitting between them. The CDR3 region has the DNA TGCAGCGCCCTTAGCATGGGGAGGGGAGATGAAAAACTGTTTTTT. Amino acid sequence: CSALSMGRGDEKLFF.

The rearrangement joins TRBV9 to TRBJ2-3; the match to TRBD2 covers 12 bases. Germline V gene lookup returns CDR1 SGDLS and CDR2 YYNGEE. V shed 2 bases, J shed 5 bases, and the junction held 6 bases outside the gene matches. The length of the CDR3 is 16 residues. The CDR3 sequence: CASSVPETSGRDTQYF. CDR3 bases: TGTGCCAGCAGCGTCCCCGAGACTAGCGGGAGAGATACGCAGTATTTT.